Given below is one T cell receptor (beta chain) in context. There is no known antigen for this receptor. Within one base of it there is no much larger clone, and no base qualities were kept. The time point label here, explained by the study, means: baseline before first vaccination. The vaccinee samples were drawn from two UK trials, COV001 and COV002, one of which was a single-blind randomized controlled phase 2/3 trial testing AZD1222 (ChAdOx1 nCoV-19) in healthy adults. Trial participant PBMC samples were collected at day 0 and day 28 after the second dose for TCRbeta chain sequencing. The CDR3 regions of human TCRbeta chains were analyzed by immunosequencing. The original pipeline was this. Repertoire TCRs were checked for matches against a reference library of SARS-CoV-2-specific TCRs that had been generated using the MIRA antigen-specificity platform. Breadth meant the fraction of unique TCRs that were SARS-CoV-2-associated, whereas depth meant the fraction of total T cells that were SARS-CoV-2-associated. Using the MIRA data, each spike-specific TCR was assigned both to the spike region to which the TCR was reactive and to a CD4 or CD8 class. Log10-transformed breadth and depth values were compared by one-way ANOVA with Sidak's multiple comparisons tests. Not all clones reach the TCRdb copy of this immuneACCESS table, which keeps in-frame sequences only. Checked studies attribute under half of the gap to unresolved V genes and leave the rest unexplained. That table furnishes V, J and clone size, whereas the DNA furnished D and trimming. The sample records approximately 90,000 clones, about 90% of which are singletons. The ten most abundant clones make up more than 6.5% of the sample.

CDR1 and CDR2 are drawn from the germline V gene: SGDLS, YYNGEE. V is trimmed back by 4 bases and J by 2 bases, and the junction contains 9 bases that no gene match accounts for. Including the terminal cysteine and phenylalanine, the CDR3 comprises 16 residues. Of the read, only the CDR3 DNA is kept; its 48 bases are in frame from base 1. This sample was taken from a study of T cell responses to AZD1222 COVID-19 vaccine (dated by TCRdb to about 2021). At the level of the whole study: AZD1222 recipients with second doses at about 4 weeks or about 12 weeks were pooled, because spike-specific TCR depth and breadth did not differ between schedules. Trial participants were enrolled by age into 18-55, 56-69 and 70-plus year subgroups, with approximately 150, 28 and 58 TCR-sequenced participants respectively. A total of around 240 trial participants underwent TCR sequencing, of whom nearly 210 received two doses of AZD1222 and about 26 received two doses of the MenACWY control vaccine.

Study-wide conclusions, independent of this receptor: After two AZD1222 doses, spike-specific TCR breadth and depth were significantly higher than at day 0 and than in MenACWY recipients. Conclusions about previously exposed vaccinees are limited, since just five to seven AZD1222 recipients were seropositive for SARS-CoV-2 at baseline. Because no samples from the day 14 peak response were available, repertoires could be characterized only after the peak T cell response. Epitopes outside the regions mutated in the B.1.351 and B.1.1.7 variants were reportedly recognized by nearly half of the unique spike-specific TCRs. Participants were mostly white British and included more females than males, and it was suggested by the authors that clonal diversity may have been underestimated. In the small 56-69-year group, the increase in depth fell short of significance, most likely because of low power. The whole spike protein was spanned by vaccine-associated CD4 TCRs, and dominant responses were seen in regions 160-218 and 743-854.

The sequence was obtained from an adult in good health. Here the chain combines TRBV9 and TRBJ2-3, with 8 bases matching TRBD2. The sample here was peripheral blood, taken on day 0 of AZD1222 vaccination. The DNA reads as follows: TGTGCCAGCAGCCCGGGGGGGGTAGCGTACACAGATACGCAGTATTTT. Its protein reads: CASSPGGVAYTDTQYF. The reference TRBV9 and TRBJ2-3 proteins fill in what lies around the CDR3, so the full variable domain reads DSGVTQTPKHLITATGQRVTLRCSPRSGDLSVYWYQQSLDQGLQFLIQYYNGEERAKGNILERFSAQQFPDLHSELNLSSLELGDSALYFCASSPGGVAYTDTQYFGPGTRLTVL.